This TCR beta chain originates from a study of breast tumors, draining lymph nodes, adjacent tissues. Study-wide results and caveats: Compared with lymph nodes, tumors were less diverse; compared with nontumor tissue, more. Tumor T cell lymph node origin was a supported hypothesis, not proven.

On this clonotype: What it binds is not known.

This CDR3 has 15 residues. After removal of 0 bases from V and 11 bases from J, the junction contained 12 bases not matched to a gene. CDR1 is SGDLS and CDR2 is YYNGEE in the germline V gene. TCRdb re-called the multiplex PCR reads through MiXCR, storing one row per CDR3 protein. Of over 200,000 distinct CDR3 sequences listed, approximately 31% are singletons. Samples came from axillary lymph nodes draining the breast cancer. Material for sequencing was axillary lymph node tissue. The clonotype was recovered from a female donor with breast cancer. Some clones in this sample may be carry-over from other donors' samples. The chain recombines TRBV9 with TRBJ2-3, with 7 bases that match TRBD2. The CDR3 DNA reads TGTGCCAGCAGCGTAGCAGCTAGCGGCTACAATGAGCAGTATTTT. This codes for CASSVAASGYNEQYF.